This T cell receptor beta chain was retrieved from a study of T-cell reconstitution after alpha-beta-depleted transplantation in children. The CDR3 is 15 residues long. Trimming shortened V by 5 bases and J by 0 bases, and 15 bases separated the two germline ends. Germline CDR1 is DFQATT and CDR2 is SNEGSKA (reference sequence). General study results and limits: As was reported, about two months after transplant, alpha-beta T cells came from several hundred expanded graft clones. Some patients' high day-60 TCRbeta diversity was traced to surviving recipient T cells and thymic progenitors. Counts and diversity of T cells one year after transplant came mostly from newly produced T cells.

In its sample, this clonotype was seen a few times. What it binds is unknown. Preparation of the TCRbeta library involved a method that used unique molecular identifiers. TCRdb used MiXCR to reprocess the PCR reads, holding one entry per CDR3 protein. The sample carries approximately 130,000 distinct CDR3 sequences, about 9.5% recorded once. The V gene is TRBV20-1, the J gene TRBJ2-3; D gene unclear. The sequence was obtained from a girl less than two years old who had a stem cell transplant for combined immunodeficiency, so the T cells may come from the graft donor. Sequencing used PBMCs, mostly from graft donor cells, obtained 180 days after TCRalphabeta/CD19-depleted stem cell transplant. The CDR3 reads CSARPTDSSTDTQYF. CDR3 sequence (DNA): TGCAGTGCTCGACCTACAGACTCTAGCACAGATACGCAGTATTTT.